This T cell receptor beta chain originates from a study of shared clonotypes between healthy human individuals. Concerning this clone: The antigen is unknown.

Repertoires were generated with immunoSEQ multiplex PCR, while TCRdb's copy carries only in-frame clones and drops some. The profile shows about 600,000 clones, roughly 97% of them singletons. Broader study findings: The rarefaction results pointed to incomplete sorted-subset sequencing despite large depth. Compared with clonotypes that all four donors shared, non-shared clonotypes had lower generation probabilities.

This CDR3 has 12 amino acids. Looked up from germline, CDR1 is SNHLY and CDR2 is FYNNEI. V was pared by 5 bases and J by 1 base, with 5 bases between. The split of CD4+ cells yielded CD45RA+ naive and CD45RA-negative memory subsets. Sequencing was carried out using naive CD4+ T cells sorted from blood. Subset in this sample: CD45RA+ positively selected. The origin of this receptor is a woman in her 30s in good health. The V and J genes are TRBV2 and TRBJ1-2; D is unclear. The chain's CDR3 is CASSSGNYGYTF. Here the CDR3 DNA reads TGTGCCAGCAGTTCGGGTAACTATGGCTACACCTTC.